These 4 T cell receptor beta chains originate from one sample sequenced in a study of blood T cells in healthy people across ages. A second PCR, run for roughly 7 to 11 cycles, used a sample-barcoded 5' primer plus a J-beta primer mix. TCRdb used MiXCR to reprocess the 5' RACE reads, holding one entry per CDR3 protein. This table holds hundreds of thousands of distinct CDR3 sequences, around two fifths found once. Specimen: blood. The source of these receptors is a man in his 60s in good health.

V and J are TRBV5-1 and TRBJ2-7; possibly TRBD1 for D (8 bases). Trimming removed 4 bases at V and 3 bases at J, with 23 bases between. Germline V gene data show CDR1 as SGHRS and CDR2 as YFSETQ. The CDR3 spans 17 residues. CDR3 sequence reads: CASSPRGSGTGFYEQYF. In DNA, the CDR3 is TGCGCCAGCAGCCCACGAGGCAGCGGGACAGGATTCTACGAGCAGTACTTC.

DNA for the CDR3: TGCAGCGTGCGTCCAAGGACAGGACAACTCTATGGCTACACCTTC. This gives the protein CSVRPRTGQLYGYTF. V usage is TRBV29-1 and J usage is TRBJ1-2, with 7 bases lining up with TRBD1. The CDR3 loop spans 15 amino acids. J was trimmed by 4 bases and V by 6 bases; bases with no gene match: 14. Germline-derived CDR1 and CDR2 are SQVTM and ANQGSEA.

The chain recombines TRBV11-2 with TRBJ2-3, with 7 bases aligning to TRBD2. CDR1 is SGHAT and CDR2 is FQNNGV in the germline V gene. After removal of 0 bases from V and 3 bases from J, the junction contained 9 bases not matched to a gene. This CDR3 has 17 residues. For the CDR3, the DNA is TGTGCCAGCAGCTTAGATCGTTTAAGCGGGGTGACAGATACGCAGTATTTT. It translates to CASSLDRLSGVTDTQYF. The full variable domain, with the rest looked up from reference TRBV11-2 and TRBJ2-3, is EAGVAQSPRYKIIEKRQSVAFWCNPISGHATLYWYQQILGQGPKLLIQFQNNGVVDDSQLPKDRFSAERLKGVDSTLKIQPAKLEDSAVYLCASSLDRLSGVTDTQYFGPGTRLTVL.

V is TRBV7-9 and J is TRBJ2-7, with D uncertain. Per germline, CDR1 SEHNR and CDR2 FQNEAQ (reference sequence). The CDR3 runs to 13 residues. The V end was cut by 5 bases, the J end by 3 bases, with 11 bases between. CDR3 nucleotides: TGTGCCAGCAGCCAAACAGAGCTCTACGAGCAGTACTTC. This sequence encodes CASSQTELYEQYF.